This T cell receptor (beta chain) was observed in a study of human T cells and chemical hapten exposure. This clonotype came up a few times. As yet, its antigen is unknown. Germline CDR1 DFQATT, CDR2 SNEGSKA (reference sequence). The CDR3 spans 16 residues. The junction had 4 bases not matched to a gene; V was cut back by 0 bases and J by 1 base. Study-level findings and limits: TCRs above 1 in 1000 frequency stayed constant with DPC sensitization.

As to time point: patch test 1, 2 weeks after DPC sensitization. Treatment noted: therapeutic diphenylcyclopropenone sensitization with weekly scalp DPC. From the RACE reads, TCRdb called clonotypes with MiXCR, one entry per CDR3 protein. Among some 49,000 distinct CDR3 sequences listed, around 9% were seen once. The specimen comprised whole blood, sampled in connection with sensitization to the hapten diphenylcyclopropenone (DPC). The rearrangement links TRBV20-1 to TRBJ2-2; 8 bases are a match to TRBD1. The receptor comes from a woman between 50 and 59 years old with alopecia areata. Some clones in this sample may be carry-over from other donors' samples. The CDR3 sequence: CSARDSGQVNTGELFF. In nucleotides, the CDR3 is TGCAGTGCTAGAGATTCGGGACAGGTGAACACCGGGGAGCTGTTTTTT.